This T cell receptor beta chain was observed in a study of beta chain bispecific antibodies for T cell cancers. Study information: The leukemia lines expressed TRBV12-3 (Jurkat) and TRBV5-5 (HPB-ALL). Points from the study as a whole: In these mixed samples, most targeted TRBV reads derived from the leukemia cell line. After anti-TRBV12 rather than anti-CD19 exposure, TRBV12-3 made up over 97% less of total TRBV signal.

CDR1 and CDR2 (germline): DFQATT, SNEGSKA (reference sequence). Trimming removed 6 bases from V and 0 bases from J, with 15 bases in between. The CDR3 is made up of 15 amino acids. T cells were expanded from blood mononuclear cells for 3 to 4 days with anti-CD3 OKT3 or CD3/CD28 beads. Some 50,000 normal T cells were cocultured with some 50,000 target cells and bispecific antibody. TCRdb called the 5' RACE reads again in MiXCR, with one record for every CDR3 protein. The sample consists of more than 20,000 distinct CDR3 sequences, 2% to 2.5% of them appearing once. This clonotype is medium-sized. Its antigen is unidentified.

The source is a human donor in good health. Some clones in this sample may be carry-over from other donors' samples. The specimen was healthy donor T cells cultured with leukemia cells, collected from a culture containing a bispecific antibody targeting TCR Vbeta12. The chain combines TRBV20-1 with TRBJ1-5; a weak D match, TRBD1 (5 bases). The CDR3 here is CSAIKSRGSNQPQHF. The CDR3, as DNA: TGCAGTGCCATCAAATCGAGGGGTAGCAATCAGCCCCAGCATTTT.